In this sample, the clone carrying this T cell receptor beta chain turned up many times. Germline V lookup: CDR1 SNHLY, CDR2 FYNNEI. The CDR3 spans 13 residues. Trimming left V 5 bases short and J 0 bases short, with 7 bases between. TCR beta CDR3 sequences were amplified from RNA transcripts. The TCR CDR3 was amplified in a first-round RT-PCR using the HTBI primer set. A single record per CDR3 protein comes from TCRdb applying MiXCR to the multiplex PCR reads. The sample shows around 370,000 distinct CDR3 sequences, 18% of them seen only once. The data originate from a study of T cells in Graves' hyperthyroidism and ophthalmopathy. The wider study: Initial diagnosis, before any treatment, was when peripheral blood was collected.

The study left out patients who had uncontrolled infection, other autoimmune disease, pregnancy or lactation. The source of this sequence is a man aged 18-30 years with Graves' ophthalmopathy. The sample was blood. The rearrangement uses TRBV2 and TRBJ1-2; D ambiguous. CDR3 DNA sequence: TGTGCCAGCAGTCAGTCGACTAACTATGGCTACACCTTC. It translates to CASSQSTNYGYTF.